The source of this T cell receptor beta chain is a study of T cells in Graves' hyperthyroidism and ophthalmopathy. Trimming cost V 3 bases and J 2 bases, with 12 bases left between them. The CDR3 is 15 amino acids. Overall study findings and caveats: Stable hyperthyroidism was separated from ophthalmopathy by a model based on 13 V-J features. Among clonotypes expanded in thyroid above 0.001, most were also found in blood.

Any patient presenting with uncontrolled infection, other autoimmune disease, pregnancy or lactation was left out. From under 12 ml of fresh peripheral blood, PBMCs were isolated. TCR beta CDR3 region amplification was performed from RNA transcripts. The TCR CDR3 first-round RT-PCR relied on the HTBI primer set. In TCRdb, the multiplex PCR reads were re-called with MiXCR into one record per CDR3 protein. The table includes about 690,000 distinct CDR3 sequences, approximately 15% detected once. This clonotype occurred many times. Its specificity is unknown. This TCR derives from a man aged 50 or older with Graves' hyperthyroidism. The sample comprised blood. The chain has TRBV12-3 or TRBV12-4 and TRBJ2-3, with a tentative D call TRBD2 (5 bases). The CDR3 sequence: CASSFLLDPTDTQYF. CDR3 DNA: TGTGCCAGCAGTTTCCTACTAGATCCCACAGATACGCAGTATTTT.